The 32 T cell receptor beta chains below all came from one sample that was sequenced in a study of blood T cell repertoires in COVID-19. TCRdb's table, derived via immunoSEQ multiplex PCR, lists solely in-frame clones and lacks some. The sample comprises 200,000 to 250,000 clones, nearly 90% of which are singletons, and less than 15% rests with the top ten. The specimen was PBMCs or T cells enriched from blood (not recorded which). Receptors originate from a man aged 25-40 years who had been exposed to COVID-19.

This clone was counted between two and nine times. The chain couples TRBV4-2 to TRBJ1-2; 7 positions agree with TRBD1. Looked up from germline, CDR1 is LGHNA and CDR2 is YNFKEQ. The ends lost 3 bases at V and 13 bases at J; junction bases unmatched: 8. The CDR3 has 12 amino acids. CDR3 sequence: CASSQDRRRCTF. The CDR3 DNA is TGTGCCAGCAGCCAGGACAGGCGAAGGTGCACCTTC.

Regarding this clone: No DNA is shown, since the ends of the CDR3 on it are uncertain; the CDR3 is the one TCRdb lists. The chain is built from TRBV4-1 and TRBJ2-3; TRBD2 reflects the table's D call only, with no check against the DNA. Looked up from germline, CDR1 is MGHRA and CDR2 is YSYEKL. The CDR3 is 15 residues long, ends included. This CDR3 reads CAYECERGDTDTQYF.

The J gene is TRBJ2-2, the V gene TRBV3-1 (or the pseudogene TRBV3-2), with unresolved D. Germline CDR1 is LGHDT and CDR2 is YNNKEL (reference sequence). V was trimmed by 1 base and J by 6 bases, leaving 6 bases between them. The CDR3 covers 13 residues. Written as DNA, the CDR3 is TGTGCCAGCAGCCAAGTGAGAGCCGGGGAGCTGTTTTTT. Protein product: CASSQVRAGELFF.

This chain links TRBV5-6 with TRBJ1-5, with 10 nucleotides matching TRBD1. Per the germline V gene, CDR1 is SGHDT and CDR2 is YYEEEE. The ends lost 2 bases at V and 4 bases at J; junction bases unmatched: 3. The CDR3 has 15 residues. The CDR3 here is CASSFDRGLNQPQHF. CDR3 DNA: TGTGCCAGCAGCTTCGACAGGGGGCTTAATCAGCCCCAGCATTTT.

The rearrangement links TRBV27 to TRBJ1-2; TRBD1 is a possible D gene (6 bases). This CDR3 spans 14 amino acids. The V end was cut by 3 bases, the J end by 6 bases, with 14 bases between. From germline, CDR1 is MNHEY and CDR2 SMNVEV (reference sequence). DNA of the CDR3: TGTGCCAGCAGTTTTGACAGGTTAAGCCATGGCTACACCTTC. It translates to CASSFDRLSHGYTF.

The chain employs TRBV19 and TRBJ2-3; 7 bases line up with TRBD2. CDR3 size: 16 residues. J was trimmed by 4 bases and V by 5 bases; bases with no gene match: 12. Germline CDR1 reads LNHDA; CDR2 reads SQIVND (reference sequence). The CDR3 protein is CASSAPRDYTADTQYF. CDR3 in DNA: TGTGCCAGTAGTGCCCCCCGGGACTACACCGCAGATACGCAGTATTTT.

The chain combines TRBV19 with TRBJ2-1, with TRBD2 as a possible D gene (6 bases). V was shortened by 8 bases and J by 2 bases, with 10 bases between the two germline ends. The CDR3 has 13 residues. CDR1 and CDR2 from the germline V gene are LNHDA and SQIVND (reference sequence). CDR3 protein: CASAGGPYNEQFF. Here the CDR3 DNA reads TGTGCCAGTGCCGGAGGGCCCTACAATGAGCAGTTCTTC.

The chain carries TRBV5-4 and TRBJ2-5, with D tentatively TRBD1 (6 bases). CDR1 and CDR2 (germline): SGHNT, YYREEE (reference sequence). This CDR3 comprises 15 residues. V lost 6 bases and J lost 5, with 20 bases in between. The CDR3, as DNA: TGTGCCAGCATGCGGACCAGGGGACGTCTGGAGACCCAGTACTTC. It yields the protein CASMRTRGRLETQYF.

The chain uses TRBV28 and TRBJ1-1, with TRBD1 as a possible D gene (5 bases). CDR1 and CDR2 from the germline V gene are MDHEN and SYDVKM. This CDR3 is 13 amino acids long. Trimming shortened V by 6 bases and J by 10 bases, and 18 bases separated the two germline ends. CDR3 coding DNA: TGTGCCAGCAGGGAAAGACAGACTCCGGGAGCTTTCTTT. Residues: CASRERQTPGAFF.

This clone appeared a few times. The CDR3 sequence: CASSLEETGIRPMNTEAFF. CDR3 DNA: TGTGCCAGCAGTTTGGAAGAGACAGGGATCCGACCCATGAACACTGAAGCTTTCTTT. The rearrangement joins TRBV27 to TRBJ1-1; 7 positions match TRBD1. Germline CDR1 is MNHEY and CDR2 is SMNVEV (reference sequence). Trimming at V came to 3 bases and at J to 0 bases, leaving 16 bases not matched to a gene. The CDR3 totals 19 residues.

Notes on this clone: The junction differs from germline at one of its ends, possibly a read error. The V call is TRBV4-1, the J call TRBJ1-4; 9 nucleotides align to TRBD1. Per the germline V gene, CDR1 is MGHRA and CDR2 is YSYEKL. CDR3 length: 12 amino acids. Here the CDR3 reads CASSRVRDRVYF. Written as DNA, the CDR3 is TGCGCCAGCAGCCGGGTCCGGGACAGGGTATATTTT.

The CDR3 DNA is TGTGCCAGTAGTATAGCCGACAGCCCCTATGGCTACACCTTC. Amino acid sequence: CASSIADSPYGYTF. The chain joins TRBV19 to TRBJ1-2; maybe TRBD1 (5 bases). The CDR3 has 14 amino acids. Per the germline V gene, CDR1 is LNHDA and CDR2 is SQIVND (reference sequence). The germline V and J ends were trimmed by 1 base and 4 bases, with 10 bases remaining between them.

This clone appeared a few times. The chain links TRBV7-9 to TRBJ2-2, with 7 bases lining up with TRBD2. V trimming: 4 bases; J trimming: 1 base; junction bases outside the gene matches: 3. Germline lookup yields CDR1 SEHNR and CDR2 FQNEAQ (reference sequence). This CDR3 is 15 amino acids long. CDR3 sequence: CASSWGGLNTGELFF. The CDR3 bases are TGTGCCAGCAGCTGGGGGGGACTGAACACCGGGGAGCTGTTTTTT.

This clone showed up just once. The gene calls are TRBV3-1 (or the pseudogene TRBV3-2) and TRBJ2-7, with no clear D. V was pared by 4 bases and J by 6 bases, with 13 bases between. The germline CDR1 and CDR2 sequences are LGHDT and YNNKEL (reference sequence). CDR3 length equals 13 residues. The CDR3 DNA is TGTGCCAGCAGCCCCCACTTTCTGAGCGAGCAGTACTTC. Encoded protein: CASSPHFLSEQYF.

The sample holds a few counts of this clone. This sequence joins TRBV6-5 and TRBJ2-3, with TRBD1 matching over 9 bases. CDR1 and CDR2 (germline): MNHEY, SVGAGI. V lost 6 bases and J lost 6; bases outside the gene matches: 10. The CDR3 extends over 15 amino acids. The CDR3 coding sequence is TGTGCCAGCAGACTCTCCGGGACAGGGAGCGATACGCAGTATTTT. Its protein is CASRLSGTGSDTQYF.

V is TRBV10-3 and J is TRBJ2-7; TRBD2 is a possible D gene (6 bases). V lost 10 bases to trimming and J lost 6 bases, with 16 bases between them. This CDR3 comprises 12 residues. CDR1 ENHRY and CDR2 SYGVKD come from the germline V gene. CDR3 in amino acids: CATSGVVSEQYF. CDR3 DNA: TGTGCCACCTCGGGGGTTGTCAGCGAGCAGTACTTC.

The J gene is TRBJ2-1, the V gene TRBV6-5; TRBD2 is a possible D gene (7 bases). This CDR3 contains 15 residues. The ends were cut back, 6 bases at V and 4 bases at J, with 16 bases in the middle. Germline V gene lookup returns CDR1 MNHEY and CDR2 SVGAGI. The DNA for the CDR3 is TGTGCCAGCAGATCCACAGGGAGGGGATACAATGAGCAGTTCTTC. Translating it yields CASRSTGRGYNEQFF.

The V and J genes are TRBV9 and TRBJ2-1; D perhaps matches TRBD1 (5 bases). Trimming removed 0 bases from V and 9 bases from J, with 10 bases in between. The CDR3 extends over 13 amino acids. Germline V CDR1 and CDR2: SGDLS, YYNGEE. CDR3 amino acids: CASSVEGHSEQFF. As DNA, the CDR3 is TGTGCCAGCAGCGTAGAAGGACACAGTGAGCAGTTCTTC.

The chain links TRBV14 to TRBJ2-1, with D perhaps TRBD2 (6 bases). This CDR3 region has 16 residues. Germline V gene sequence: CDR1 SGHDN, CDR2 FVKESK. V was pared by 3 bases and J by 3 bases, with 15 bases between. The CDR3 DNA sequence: TGTGCCAGCAGCCACACCGGGACTCACCTCTACAATGAGCAGTTCTTC. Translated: CASSHTGTHLYNEQFF.

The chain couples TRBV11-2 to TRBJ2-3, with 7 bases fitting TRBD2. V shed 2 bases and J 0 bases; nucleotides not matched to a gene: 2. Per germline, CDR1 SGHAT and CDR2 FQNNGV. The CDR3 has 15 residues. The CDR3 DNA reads TGTGCCAGCAGCTTATCGCGGGGGAGCACAGATACGCAGTATTTT. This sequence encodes CASSLSRGSTDTQYF. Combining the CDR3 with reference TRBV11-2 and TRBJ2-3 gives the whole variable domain EAGVAQSPRYKIIEKRQSVAFWCNPISGHATLYWYQQILGQGPKLLIQFQNNGVVDDSQLPKDRFSAERLKGVDSTLKIQPAKLEDSAVYLCASSLSRGSTDTQYFGPGTRLTVL.

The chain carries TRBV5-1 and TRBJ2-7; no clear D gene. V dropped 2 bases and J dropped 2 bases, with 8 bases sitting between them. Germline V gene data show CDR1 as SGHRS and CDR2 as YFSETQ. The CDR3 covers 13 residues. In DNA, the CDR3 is TGCGCCAGCAGCTTTGAGATGCCCTACGAGCAGTACTTC. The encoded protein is CASSFEMPYEQYF.

The CDR3 DNA reads as TGCAGCGGGGAAAGGCGGGGGGAAGCTTTCTTT. Translating gives CSGERRGEAFF. This chain uses TRBV20-1 with TRBJ1-1; D is possibly TRBD1 (5 bases). CDR1 DFQATT and CDR2 SNEGSKA come from the germline V gene (reference sequence). CDR3 size: 11 residues.

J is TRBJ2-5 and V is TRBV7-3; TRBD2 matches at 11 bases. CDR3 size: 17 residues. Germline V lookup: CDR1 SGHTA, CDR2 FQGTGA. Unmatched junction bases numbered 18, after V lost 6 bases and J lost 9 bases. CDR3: CASSPHGASGGRRAQYF. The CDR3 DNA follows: TGTGCCAGCAGTCCCCATGGGGCTAGCGGGGGGAGGAGGGCCCAGTACTTC.

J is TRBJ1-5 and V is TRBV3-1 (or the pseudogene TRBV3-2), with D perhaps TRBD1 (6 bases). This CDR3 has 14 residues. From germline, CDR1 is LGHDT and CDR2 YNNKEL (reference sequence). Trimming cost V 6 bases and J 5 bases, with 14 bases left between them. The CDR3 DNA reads TGTGCCAGCAGTCTAACAGGGAAGGATCAGCCCCAGCATTTT. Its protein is CASSLTGKDQPQHF.

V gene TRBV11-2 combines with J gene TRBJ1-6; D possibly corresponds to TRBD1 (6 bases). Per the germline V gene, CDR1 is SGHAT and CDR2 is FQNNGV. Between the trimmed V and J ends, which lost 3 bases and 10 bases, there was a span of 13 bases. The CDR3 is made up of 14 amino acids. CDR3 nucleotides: TGTGCCAGCAGCTTTAGACAGGAAACCTCACCCCTCCACTTT. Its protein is CASSFRQETSPLHF.

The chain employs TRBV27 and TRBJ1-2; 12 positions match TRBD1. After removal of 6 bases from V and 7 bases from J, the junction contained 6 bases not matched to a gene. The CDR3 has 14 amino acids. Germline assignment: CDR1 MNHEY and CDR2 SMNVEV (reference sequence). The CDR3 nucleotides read TGTGCCAGCAGAGAGGGACAGGGGGCGGGTGGCTACACCTTC. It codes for CASREGQGAGGYTF.

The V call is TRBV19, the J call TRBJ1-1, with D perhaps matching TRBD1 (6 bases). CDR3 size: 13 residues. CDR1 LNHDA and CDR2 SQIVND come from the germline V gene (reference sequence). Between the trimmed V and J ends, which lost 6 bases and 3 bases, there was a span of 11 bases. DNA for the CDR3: TGTGCCAGTAGACAGGGATCTGACACTGAAGCTTTCTTT. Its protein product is CASRQGSDTEAFF.

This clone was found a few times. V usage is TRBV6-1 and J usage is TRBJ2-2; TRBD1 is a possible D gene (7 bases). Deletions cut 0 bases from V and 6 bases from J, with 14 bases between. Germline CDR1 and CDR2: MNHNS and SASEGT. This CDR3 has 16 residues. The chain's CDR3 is CASSEARGAAAGELFF. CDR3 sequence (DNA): TGTGCCAGCAGTGAAGCCAGGGGGGCCGCGGCCGGGGAGCTGTTTTTT.

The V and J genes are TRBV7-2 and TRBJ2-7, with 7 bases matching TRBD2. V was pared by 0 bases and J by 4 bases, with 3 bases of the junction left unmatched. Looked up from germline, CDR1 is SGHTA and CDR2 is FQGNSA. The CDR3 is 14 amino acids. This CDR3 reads CASSLAGGVYEQYF. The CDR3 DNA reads TGTGCCAGCAGCTTAGCGGGGGGGGTTTACGAGCAGTACTTC.

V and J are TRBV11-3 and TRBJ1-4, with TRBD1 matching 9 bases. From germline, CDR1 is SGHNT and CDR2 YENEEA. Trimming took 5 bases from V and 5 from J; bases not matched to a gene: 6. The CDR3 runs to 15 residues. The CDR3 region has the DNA TGTGCCAGCAGCCAAGGACAGGGGAAAAATGAAAAACTGTTTTTT. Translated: CASSQGQGKNEKLFF.

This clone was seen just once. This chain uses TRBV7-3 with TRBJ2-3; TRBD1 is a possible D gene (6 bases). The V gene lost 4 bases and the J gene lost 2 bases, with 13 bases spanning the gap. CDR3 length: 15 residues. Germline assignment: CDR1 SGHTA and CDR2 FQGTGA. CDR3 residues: CASSSEDSNTDTQYF. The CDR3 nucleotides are TGTGCCAGCAGCTCCGAGGACAGTAACACAGATACGCAGTATTTT.

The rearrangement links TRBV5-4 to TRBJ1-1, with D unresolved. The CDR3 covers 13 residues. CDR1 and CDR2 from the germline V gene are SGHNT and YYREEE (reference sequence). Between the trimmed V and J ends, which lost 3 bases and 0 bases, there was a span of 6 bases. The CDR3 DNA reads TGTGCCAGCAGCTCGACACTGAACACTGAAGCTTTCTTT. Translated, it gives CASSSTLNTEAFF.